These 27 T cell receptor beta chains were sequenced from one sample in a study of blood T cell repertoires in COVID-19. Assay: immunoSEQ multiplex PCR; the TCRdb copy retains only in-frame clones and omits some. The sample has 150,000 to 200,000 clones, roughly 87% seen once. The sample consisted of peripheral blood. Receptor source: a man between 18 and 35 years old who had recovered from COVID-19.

The CDR3 spells CASSPLAEATGELFF. DNA for the CDR3: TGCGCCAGCAGTCCCCTGGCGGAGGCCACCGGGGAGCTGTTTTTT. The chain combines TRBV5-1 with TRBJ2-2; weak D call: TRBD2 (5 bases). The germline V gene has CDR1 SGHRS and CDR2 YFSETQ. CDR3 length: 15 residues. V lost 5 bases, J lost 4 bases, and 15 bases lay in between.

The DNA of the CDR3 is TGTGCCAGCAGCTTAGGAGCGGCCCTATCCTACGAGCAGTACTTC. It specifies CASSLGAALSYEQYF. The chain couples TRBV7-2 to TRBJ2-7, with D possibly matching TRBD2 (5 bases). The CDR3 spans 15 residues. Deletions cut 1 base from V and 1 base from J, with 11 bases between. Per the germline V gene, CDR1 is SGHTA and CDR2 is FQGNSA.

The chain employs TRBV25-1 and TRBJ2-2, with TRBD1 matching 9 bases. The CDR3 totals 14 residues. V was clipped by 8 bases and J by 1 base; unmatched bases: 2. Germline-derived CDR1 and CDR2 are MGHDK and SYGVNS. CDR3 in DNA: TGTGCCAGCCGGGGACAGGGGAACACCGGGGAGCTGTTTTTT. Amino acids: CASRGQGNTGELFF. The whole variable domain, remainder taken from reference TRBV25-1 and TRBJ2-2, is EADIYQTPRYLVIGTGKKITLECSQTMGHDKMYWYQQDPGMELHLIHYSYGVNSTEKGDLSSESTVSRIRTEHFPLTLESARPSHTSQYLCASRGQGNTGELFFGEGSRLTVL.

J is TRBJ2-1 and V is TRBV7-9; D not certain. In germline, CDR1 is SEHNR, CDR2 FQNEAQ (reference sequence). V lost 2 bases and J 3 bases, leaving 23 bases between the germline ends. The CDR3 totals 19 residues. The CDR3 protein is CASSLSRLPDQTDYNEQFF. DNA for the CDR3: TGTGCCAGCAGCTTATCGAGACTCCCAGATCAAACCGACTACAATGAGCAGTTCTTC.

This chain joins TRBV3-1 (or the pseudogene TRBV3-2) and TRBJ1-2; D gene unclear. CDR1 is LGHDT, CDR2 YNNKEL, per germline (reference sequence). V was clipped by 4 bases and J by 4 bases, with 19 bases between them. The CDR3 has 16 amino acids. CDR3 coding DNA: TGTGCCAGCAGCCCAGCTAATCAGCGGGAGGGCTATGGCTACACCTTC. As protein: CASSPANQREGYGYTF.

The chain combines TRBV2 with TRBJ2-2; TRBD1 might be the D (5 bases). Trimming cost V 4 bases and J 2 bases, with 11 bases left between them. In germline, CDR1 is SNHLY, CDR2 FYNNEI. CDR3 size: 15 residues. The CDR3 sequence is CASSAADSNTGELFF. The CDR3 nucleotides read TGTGCCAGCAGTGCCGCCGACAGCAACACCGGGGAGCTGTTTTTT.

CDR3 in amino acids: CATSDPTAGGTDTQYF. CDR3 in DNA: TGTGCCACCAGTGACCCCACGGCGGGAGGAACAGATACGCAGTATTTT. This chain connects TRBV24-1 to TRBJ2-3; 8 positions match TRBD2. V was clipped by 4 bases and J by 3 bases; unmatched bases: 8. The CDR3 is 16 residues long. From germline, CDR1 is KGHDR and CDR2 SFDVKD.

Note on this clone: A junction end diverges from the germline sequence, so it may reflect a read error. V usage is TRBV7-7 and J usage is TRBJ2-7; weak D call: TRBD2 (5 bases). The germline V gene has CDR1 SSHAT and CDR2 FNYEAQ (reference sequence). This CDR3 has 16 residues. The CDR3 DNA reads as TGTGCTAGCAGCTTAATTCGGGAAGGCGTCCACTACGAGCAGTACTTC. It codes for CASSLIREGVHYEQYF.

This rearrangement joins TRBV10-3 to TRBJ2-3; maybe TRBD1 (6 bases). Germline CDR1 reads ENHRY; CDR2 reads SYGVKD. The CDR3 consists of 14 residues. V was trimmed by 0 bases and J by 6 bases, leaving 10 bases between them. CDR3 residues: CAISESGASDTQYF. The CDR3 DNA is TGTGCCATCAGTGAGTCGGGGGCGTCGGATACGCAGTATTTT.

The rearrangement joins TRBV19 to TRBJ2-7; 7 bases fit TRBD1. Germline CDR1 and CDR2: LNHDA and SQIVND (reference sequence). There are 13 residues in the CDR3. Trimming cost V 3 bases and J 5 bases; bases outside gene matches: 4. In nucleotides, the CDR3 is TGTGCCAGTAGTATGCAGGGGGATCACGAGCAGTACTTC. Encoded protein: CASSMQGDHEQYF.

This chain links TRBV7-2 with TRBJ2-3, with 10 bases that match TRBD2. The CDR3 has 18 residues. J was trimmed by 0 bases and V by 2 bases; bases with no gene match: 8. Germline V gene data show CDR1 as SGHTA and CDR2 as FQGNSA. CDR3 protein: CASSLLSSGGLSTDTQYF. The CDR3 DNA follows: TGTGCCAGCAGCTTATTGTCTAGCGGGGGACTGAGCACAGATACGCAGTATTTT.

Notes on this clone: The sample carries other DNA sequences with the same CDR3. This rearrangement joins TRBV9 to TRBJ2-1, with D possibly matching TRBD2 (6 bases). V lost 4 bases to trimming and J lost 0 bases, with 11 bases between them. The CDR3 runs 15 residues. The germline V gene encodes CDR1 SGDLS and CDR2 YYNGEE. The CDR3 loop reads CASSPPGVSYNEQFF. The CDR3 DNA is TGTGCCAGCAGCCCCCCGGGGGTCTCCTACAATGAGCAGTTCTTC.

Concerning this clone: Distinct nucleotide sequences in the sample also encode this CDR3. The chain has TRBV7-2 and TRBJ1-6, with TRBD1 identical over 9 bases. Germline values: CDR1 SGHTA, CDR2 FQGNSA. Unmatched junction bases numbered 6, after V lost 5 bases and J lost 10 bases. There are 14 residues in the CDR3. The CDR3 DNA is TGTGCCAGCAGCCCCGGGACAGGGCTCTCACCCCTCCACTTT. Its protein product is CASSPGTGLSPLHF.

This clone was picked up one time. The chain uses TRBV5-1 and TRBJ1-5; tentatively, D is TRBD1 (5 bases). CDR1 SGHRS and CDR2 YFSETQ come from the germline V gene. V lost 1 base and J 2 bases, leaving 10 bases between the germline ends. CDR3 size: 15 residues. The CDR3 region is CASSLTGGGNQPQHF. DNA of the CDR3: TGCGCCAGCAGCTTGACGGGGGGAGGCAATCAGCCCCAGCATTTT.

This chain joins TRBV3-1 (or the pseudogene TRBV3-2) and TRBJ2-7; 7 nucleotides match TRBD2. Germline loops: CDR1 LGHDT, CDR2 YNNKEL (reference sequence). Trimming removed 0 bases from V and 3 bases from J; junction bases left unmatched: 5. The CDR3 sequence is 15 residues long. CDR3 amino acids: CASSQERTSFYEQYF. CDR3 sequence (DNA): TGTGCCAGCAGCCAAGAACGGACTAGTTTCTACGAGCAGTACTTC.

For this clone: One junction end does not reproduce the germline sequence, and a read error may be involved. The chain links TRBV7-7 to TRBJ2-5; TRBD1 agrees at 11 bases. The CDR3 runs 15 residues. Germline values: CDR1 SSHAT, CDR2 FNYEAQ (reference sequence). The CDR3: CASRRTGGGQETQYF. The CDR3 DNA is TGTGCTAGCAGGCGGACAGGGGGCGGTCAAGAGACCCAGTACTTC.

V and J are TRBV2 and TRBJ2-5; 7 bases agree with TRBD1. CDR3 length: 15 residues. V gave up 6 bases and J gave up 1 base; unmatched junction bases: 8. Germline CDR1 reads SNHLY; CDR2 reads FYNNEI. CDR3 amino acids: CASRRGQIGQETQYF. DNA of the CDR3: TGTGCCAGCAGGAGGGGACAGATTGGCCAAGAGACCCAGTACTTC. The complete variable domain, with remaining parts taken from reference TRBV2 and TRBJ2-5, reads EPEVTQTPSHQVTQMGQEVILRCVPISNHLYFYWYRQILGQKVEFLVSFYNNEISEKSEIFDDQFSVERPDGSNFTLKIRSTKLEDSAMYFCASRRGQIGQETQYFGPGTRLLVL.

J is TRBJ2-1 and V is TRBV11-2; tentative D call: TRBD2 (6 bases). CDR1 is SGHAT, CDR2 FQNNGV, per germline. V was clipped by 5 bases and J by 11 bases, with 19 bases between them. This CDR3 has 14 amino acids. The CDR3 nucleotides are TGTGCCAGCAGCGCTGCCCGGGGGTCGGGTCAGCAGTTCTTC. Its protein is CASSAARGSGQQFF.

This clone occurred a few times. The CDR3 DNA reads TGTGCCAGCAGCCGAGGGGACAGAGATAATTCACCCCTCCACTTT. Protein: CASSRGDRDNSPLHF. This rearrangement joins TRBV7-3 to TRBJ1-6; 7 bases align to TRBD1. The CDR3 is 15 residues long. The junction had 6 bases not matched to a gene; V was cut back by 5 bases and J by 5 bases. Germline V gene sequence: CDR1 SGHTA, CDR2 FQGTGA.

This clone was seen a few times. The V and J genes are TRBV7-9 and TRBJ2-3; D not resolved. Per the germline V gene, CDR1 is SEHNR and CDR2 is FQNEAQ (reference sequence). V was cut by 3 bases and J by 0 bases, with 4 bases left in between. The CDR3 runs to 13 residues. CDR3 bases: TGTGCCAGCAGCTTCCCTAGCACAGATACGCAGTATTTT. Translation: CASSFPSTDTQYF.

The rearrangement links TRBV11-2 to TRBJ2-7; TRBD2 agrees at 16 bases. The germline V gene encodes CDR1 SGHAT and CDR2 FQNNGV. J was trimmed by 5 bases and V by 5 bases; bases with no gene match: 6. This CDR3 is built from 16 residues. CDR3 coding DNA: TGTGCCAGCAGCCTGGGACTAGCGGGAGGGTCCCACGAGCAGTACTTC. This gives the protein CASSLGLAGGSHEQYF.

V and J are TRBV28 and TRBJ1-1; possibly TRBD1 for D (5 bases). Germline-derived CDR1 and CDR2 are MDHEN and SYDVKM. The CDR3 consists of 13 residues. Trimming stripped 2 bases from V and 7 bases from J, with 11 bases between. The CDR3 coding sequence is TGTGCCAGCAGTTTAGGAGGGGCTCTTGAAGCTTTCTTT. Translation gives CASSLGGALEAFF.

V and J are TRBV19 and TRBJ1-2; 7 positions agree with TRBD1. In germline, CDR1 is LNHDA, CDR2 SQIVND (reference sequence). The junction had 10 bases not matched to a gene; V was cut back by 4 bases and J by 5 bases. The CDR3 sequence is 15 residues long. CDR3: CASSRDSFNIYGYTF. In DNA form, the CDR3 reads TGTGCCAGTAGTAGGGACAGCTTCAATATTTATGGCTACACCTTC.

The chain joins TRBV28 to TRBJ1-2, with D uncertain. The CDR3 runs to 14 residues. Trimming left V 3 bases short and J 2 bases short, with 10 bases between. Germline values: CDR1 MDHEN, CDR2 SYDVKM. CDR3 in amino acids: CASSFGGGNYGYTF. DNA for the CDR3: TGTGCCAGCAGTTTCGGTGGAGGGAACTATGGCTACACCTTC.

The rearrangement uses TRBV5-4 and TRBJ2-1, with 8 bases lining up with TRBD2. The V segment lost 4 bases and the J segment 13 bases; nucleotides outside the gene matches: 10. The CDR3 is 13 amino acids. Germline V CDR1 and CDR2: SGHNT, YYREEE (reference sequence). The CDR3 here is CASSPGGETIQFF. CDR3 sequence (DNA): TGTGCCAGCAGCCCGGGGGGGGAGACGATACAGTTCTTC.

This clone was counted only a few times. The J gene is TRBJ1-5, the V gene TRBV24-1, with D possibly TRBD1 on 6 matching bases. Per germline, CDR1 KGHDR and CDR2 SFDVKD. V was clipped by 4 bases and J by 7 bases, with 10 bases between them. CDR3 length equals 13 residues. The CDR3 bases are TGTGCCACCAGTGACAGGGGCCCGCAGCCCCAGCATTTT. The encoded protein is CATSDRGPQPQHF.

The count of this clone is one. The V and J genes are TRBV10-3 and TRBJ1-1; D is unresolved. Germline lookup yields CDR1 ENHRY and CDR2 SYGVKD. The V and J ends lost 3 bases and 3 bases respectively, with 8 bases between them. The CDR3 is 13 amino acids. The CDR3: CAISDGEDTEAFF. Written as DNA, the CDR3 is TGTGCCATCAGTGACGGGGAGGACACTGAAGCTTTCTTT.